These T cell receptor beta chains were read from a single sample in a study of blood T cell repertoires in COVID-19. Clones were sequenced by immunoSEQ multiplex PCR, and TCRdb holds only the in-frame ones, with some missing. The sample has 160,000 or so clones; about 88% are singletons. Source material: peripheral blood. The source is a man aged 35 to 55 with acute or convalescent COVID-19. Both conserved end residues are part of each CDR3. The D gene is left open where the match is weak.

v_gene	d_gene	j_gene	CDR3aa	CDR3nt
TRBV18	.	TRBJ1-1	CASSPFNGNTEAFF	TGTGCCAGCTCACCATTTAACGGGAACACTGAAGCTTTCTTT
TRBV18	.	TRBJ1-6	CASSPASGGTINSPLHF	TGTGCCAGCTCACCGGCGTCCGGGGGGACAATCAATTCACCCCTCCACTTT
TRBV28	TRBD2	TRBJ2-5	CASSSPTSGGMETQYF	TGTGCCAGCAGTTCCCCAACTAGCGGGGGGATGGAGACCCAGTACTTC
TRBV5-6	.	TRBJ1-6	CASSLGHTNSPLHF	TGTGCCAGCAGCTTAGGACACACAAATTCACCCCTCCACTTT
TRBV18	.	TRBJ2-6	CASSPGAGGANVLTF	TGTGCCAGCTCACCGGGCGCTGGTGGTGCCAACGTCCTGACTTTC
TRBV7-2	TRBD2	TRBJ2-1	CASSPEGRGSYNEQFF	TGTGCCAGCAGCCCGGAGGGGCGGGGGTCCTACAATGAGCAGTTCTTC
TRBV3-1/TRBV3-2	.	TRBJ1-3	CASSPRRAQGGDTIYF	TGTGCCAGCAGCCCCCGCCGGGCTCAGGGTGGTGACACCATATATTTT
TRBV3-1/TRBV3-2	TRBD2	TRBJ2-3	CASSSRGGTNTQYF	TGTGCCAGCAGCTCTCGGGGGGGCACCAATACGCAGTATTTT
TRBV11-2	.	TRBJ1-2	CASSPQGRGGYTF	TGTGCCAGCAGCCCCCAGGGGAGGGGCGGCTACACCTTC
TRBV7-8	.	TRBJ2-5	CASSYDSPETQYF	TGTGCCAGCAGCTACGACAGTCCGGAGACCCAGTACTTC
TRBV14	.	TRBJ1-6	CASSQVRGYNSPLHF	TGTGCCAGCAGCCAAGTCAGGGGCTATAATTCACCCCTCCACTTT